The clone carrying this TCR beta chain appeared a single time. Its antigen remains unknown. Other DNA sequences in this specimen translate into the identical CDR3. Germline CDR1 reads GTSNPN; CDR2 reads SVGIG (reference sequence). V was pared by 0 bases and J by 3 bases, with 5 bases between. The CDR3 is 12 residues long. The data originate from a study of shared clonotypes between healthy human individuals. Findings and limits, study-wide: Some naive CD4 clonotypes, 4.5% to 5.5%, turned up in common across a few donors.

Data came from immunoSEQ multiplex PCR; TCRdb stores just in-frame clones and leaves some out. The table lists around 1.6 million clones, 95% to 99% of them singletons, with about 0.45% in the top ten. This clonotype originated in a man aged 30 to 39 in good health. This chain joins TRBV30 and TRBJ2-5; no clear D gene. The material sequenced was naive CD4+ T cells sorted from blood. Subset meaning: CD45RA+ positively selected. CDR3: CAWSVLEETQYF. For the CDR3, the DNA is TGTGCCTGGAGTGTACTTGAAGAGACCCAGTACTTC. Full variable domain (missing parts from reference TRBV30 and TRBJ2-5): SQTIHQWPATLVQPVGSPLSLECTVEGTSNPNLYWYRQAAGRGLQLLFYSVGIGQISSEVPQNLSASRPQDRQFILSSKKLLLSDSGFYLCAWSVLEETQYFGPGTRLLVL.